The 30 T cell receptor beta chains below all came from one sample that was sequenced in a study of response to subunit inactivated influenza vaccine (dated by TCRdb to the late 2010s). The library relied on RT-PCR. Sequencing relied on an Illumina HiSeq 2500. TCRdb handled the public reads itself, with Q25 trimming in fastp and clone calling in MiXCR, and kept productive beta chains. Under each unique CDR3 protein, matching rows form one entry showing the most common genes and DNA. The sample table lists 400,000 to 650,000 distinct CDR3 sequences, less than 7.5% of them with a count of one. The ten largest clones take up over 10% of the sample. The sample in question was PBMCs from blood, obtained 23 to 25 months after vaccination. The receptor set was obtained from a man aged 45-69 years who received an inactivated influenza vaccine. Donor details come from another sample of the same person, matched by shared clones.

This clonotype was found many times. This chain uses TRBV18 with TRBJ1-3; weak D call: TRBD1 (6 bases). Trimming pared 6 bases from V and 0 bases from J, leaving 21 bases between. CDR3 size: 18 residues. Germline values: CDR1 KGHSH, CDR2 LQKENI. CDR3 in amino acids: CASSPQMLDRSSGNTIYF. DNA for the CDR3: TGTGCCAGCTCGCCGCAAATGTTGGACAGAAGCTCTGGAAACACCATATATTTT.

This clonotype appeared a few times. The chain employs TRBV9 and TRBJ2-2; D might be TRBD2 (6 bases). Germline CDR1 is SGDLS and CDR2 is YYNGEE. This CDR3 is 15 amino acids long. V lost 3 bases and J 1 base, leaving 10 bases between the germline ends. CDR3 sequence reads: CASSARGENTGELFF. Written as DNA, the CDR3 is TGTGCCAGCAGCGCACGCGGGGAGAACACCGGGGAGCTGTTTTTT.

This clonotype has a count of ten or more. This chain uses TRBV5-1 with TRBJ2-5; D might be TRBD2 (5 bases). CDR3 length equals 15 residues. V was shortened by 0 bases and J by 2 bases, with 11 bases between the two germline ends. The germline CDR1 and CDR2 sequences are SGHRS and YFSETQ. CDR3: CASSLGDYPQETQYF. The CDR3, as DNA: TGCGCCAGCAGCTTGGGCGACTATCCGCAAGAGACCCAGTACTTC.

The rearrangement links TRBV18 to TRBJ1-3; perhaps TRBD1 as D (6 bases). Deletions cut 6 bases from V and 0 bases from J, with 15 bases between. The CDR3 has 16 amino acids. The germline gives CDR1 KGHSH, CDR2 LQKENI. The chain's CDR3 is CASSPEQGLSGNTIYF. CDR3 nucleotide sequence: TGTGCCAGCTCGCCGGAACAGGGCCTCTCTGGAAACACCATATATTTT.

V is TRBV6-1 and J is TRBJ2-7, with TRBD2 matching over 12 bases. With V trimmed by 6 bases and J by 1 base, 7 bases remained unmatched. Germline assignment: CDR1 MNHNS and CDR2 SASEGT. This CDR3 spans 16 amino acids. In nucleotides, the CDR3 is TGTGCCAGCAGGCACCTCCTAGCGGGAGGGTCCTACGAGCAGTACTTC. Its translation: CASRHLLAGGSYEQYF.

This clonotype was counted only a few times. The chain is built from TRBV4-2 and TRBJ2-1; 8 bases align to TRBD2. This CDR3 has 15 residues. V dropped 4 bases and J dropped 6; count of bases not matched to a gene: 8. The germline CDR1 and CDR2 sequences are LGHNA and YNFKEQ. The CDR3 nucleotides read TGTGCCAGCAGCCTAGCGGGGAGGGGCGGCAATGAGCAGTTCTTC. The encoded protein is CASSLAGRGGNEQFF.

This chain joins TRBV5-1 and TRBJ2-1, with 10 bases fitting TRBD2. V trimming: 2 bases; J trimming: 7 bases; junction bases outside the gene matches: 3. The V gene's germline CDR1 is SGHRS and CDR2 YFSETQ. The CDR3 totals 14 residues. CDR3 DNA sequence: TGCGCCAGCAGCTTACAGCGGGGGGGAAATGAGCAGTTCTTC. This encodes CASSLQRGGNEQFF.

In this sample, this clonotype turned up many times. The chain carries TRBV5-6 and TRBJ2-7; D may be TRBD2 (6 bases). CDR3 length equals 16 residues. V was trimmed by 4 bases and J by 1 base, leaving 18 bases between them. Germline CDR1 SGHDT, CDR2 YYEEEE. As DNA, the CDR3 is TGTGCCAGCAGCCGAGTTGGTCTAGCGCAGTCCTACGAGCAGTACTTC. Its translation is CASSRVGLAQSYEQYF.

This clonotype has just one count. One end of the junction varies from germline; a read error may be responsible. The chain recombines TRBV20-1 with TRBJ2-3; tentative D call: TRBD2 (6 bases). CDR1 and CDR2 from the germline V gene are DFQATT and SNEGSKA (reference sequence). This CDR3 comprises 18 residues. The CDR3 DNA is TGCTGTGCGCACGCTCCGGGGGTACCAAATAAAAACACAGATACGCAGTATTTT. As protein: CCAHAPGVPNKNTDTQYF.

A few counts support this clonotype. The chain is built from TRBV6-5 and TRBJ2-7; a possible D gene is TRBD2 (6 bases). The germline V gene has CDR1 MNHEY and CDR2 SVGAGI. There are 14 residues in the CDR3. Trimming shortened V by 2 bases and J by 6 bases, and 14 bases separated the two germline ends. The CDR3 sequence is CASSYTTEGFEQYF. The CDR3, as DNA: TGTGCCAGCAGTTACACGACGGAGGGATTCGAGCAGTACTTC.

This clonotype was seen repeatedly, ten times or more. V gene TRBV20-1 combines with J gene TRBJ1-5; D ambiguous. CDR3 length: 13 amino acids. Germline CDR1 DFQATT, CDR2 SNEGSKA (reference sequence). Trimming took off 6 bases at V and 2 bases at J, with 11 bases between the two ends. The CDR3 region is CSALSEGNQPQHF. The CDR3 DNA sequence: TGCAGTGCCCTATCTGAGGGCAATCAGCCCCAGCATTTT.

This sequence joins TRBV14 and TRBJ1-1; D is undetermined. The length of the CDR3 is 13 residues. Germline CDR1 reads SGHDN; CDR2 reads FVKESK. V lost 6 bases and J lost 3, with 11 bases in between. The CDR3: CASRGQAYTEAFF. The CDR3 DNA reads as TGTGCCAGCAGAGGGCAGGCCTACACTGAAGCTTTCTTT.

The gene calls are TRBV29-1 and TRBJ2-3; tentatively, D is TRBD1 or TRBD2 (6 bases each). CDR1 and CDR2 (germline): SQVTM, ANQGSEA. Trimming shortened V by 6 bases and J by 0 bases, and 22 bases separated the two germline ends. CDR3 length equals 17 residues. The CDR3 DNA follows: TGCAGCGTCGCCGGGGGCAGCCGCACATCTAGCACAGATACGCAGTATTTT. It translates to CSVAGGSRTSSTDTQYF.

The J gene is TRBJ2-5, the V gene TRBV20-1; 10 bases match TRBD1. The CDR3 loop spans 14 amino acids. Germline CDR1 is DFQATT and CDR2 is SNEGSKA (reference sequence). Trimming cost V 7 bases and J 4 bases; bases outside gene matches: 9. The CDR3 sequence: CSVIETGGRETQYF. In nucleotides, the CDR3 is TGCAGTGTCATAGAGACAGGGGGCCGAGAGACCCAGTACTTC.

The chain employs TRBV5-1 and TRBJ2-1, with 12 bases that match TRBD1. The CDR3 loop spans 15 amino acids. Germline V gene sequence: CDR1 SGHRS, CDR2 YFSETQ. V trimming: 4 bases; J trimming: 6 bases; junction bases outside the gene matches: 5. DNA of the CDR3: TGCGCCAGCAGCAGGGGACAGGGGGCGCTCAATGAGCAGTTCTTC. It is translated as CASSRGQGALNEQFF.

There are many counts of this clonotype. The chain links TRBV27 to TRBJ1-4; possible D gene TRBD1, 5 bases. Trimming took off 5 bases at V and 2 bases at J, with 12 bases between the two ends. Germline V CDR1 and CDR2: MNHEY, SMNVEV (reference sequence). This CDR3 comprises 15 residues. The CDR3 DNA sequence: TGTGCCAGCAGTCTGACAGTCTCCACTAATGAAAAACTGTTTTTT. Amino acids: CASSLTVSTNEKLFF.

The V call is TRBV25-1, the J call TRBJ2-3, with D maybe TRBD2 (5 bases). V was trimmed by 5 bases and J by 3 bases, leaving 12 bases between them. Germline V CDR1 and CDR2: MGHDK, SYGVNS. The CDR3 is 14 residues long. The CDR3 reads CASSPGSKTDTQYF. Written as DNA, the CDR3 is TGTGCCAGCAGTCCGGGGAGCAAGACAGATACGCAGTATTTT.

The chain is built from TRBV6-2 or TRBV6-3 and TRBJ2-2; weak D call: TRBD1 (5 bases). CDR3 size: 11 residues. V shed 7 bases and J shed 6 bases, with 6 bases lying between them. In germline, CDR1 is MNHEY, CDR2 SVGEGT. This chain's CDR3 is CASTRAGELFF. As DNA, the CDR3 is TGTGCCAGCACCAGGGCCGGGGAGCTGTTTTTT.

This clonotype appeared many times. The CDR3 nucleotides read TGTGCCAGCAGCTATGGACTAGCGGGAGGACAAGATACGCAGTATTTT. Encoded protein: CASSYGLAGGQDTQYF. The chain combines TRBV11-2 with TRBJ2-3; TRBD2 matches at 14 bases. Germline lookup yields CDR1 SGHAT and CDR2 FQNNGV. Trimming took 4 bases from V and 5 from J; bases not matched to a gene: 5. The CDR3 is made up of 16 amino acids.

The chain joins TRBV7-2 to TRBJ2-5, with 9 bases that match TRBD1. Looked up from germline, CDR1 is SGHTA and CDR2 is FQGNSA. There are 15 residues in the CDR3. The V and J ends lost 5 bases and 5 bases, in that order; junction bases with no gene match: 9. The CDR3 is CASSLGGQGGETQYF. The CDR3, as DNA: TGTGCCAGCAGCCTAGGGGGACAGGGAGGCGAGACCCAGTACTTC. Looking up the rest from reference TRBV7-2 and TRBJ2-5 gives the full variable domain: GAGVSQSPSNKVTEKGKDVELRCDPISGHTALYWYRQSLGQGLEFLIYFQGNSAPDKSGLPSDRFSAERTGGSVSTLTIQRTQQEDSAVYLCASSLGGQGGETQYFGPGTRLLVL.

This clonotype was picked up many times. The chain employs TRBV15 and TRBJ2-5, with TRBD2 matching over 7 bases. CDR1 LNHNV and CDR2 YYDKDF come from the germline V gene (reference sequence). The CDR3 loop spans 15 amino acids. Unmatched junction bases numbered 6, after V lost 2 bases and J lost 3 bases. CDR3 nucleotides: TGTGCCACCAGCAGATGGGGGGGGACTAAAGAGACCCAGTACTTC. Protein sequence: CATSRWGGTKETQYF.

This clonotype was detected only once. The CDR3 ends on some other residue instead of the conserved phenylalanine or tryptophan, so this is likely a read error. The chain combines TRBV4-2 with TRBJ2-7; a possible D gene is TRBD1 (7 bases). Germline V gene data show CDR1 as LGHNA and CDR2 as YNFKEQ. This CDR3 comprises 14 residues. The V end lost 0 bases, the J end lost 6 bases, and 12 bases lay between the germline ends. In nucleotides, the CDR3 is TGTGCCAGCAGCCAAGATCCCCAGGGGGGCGAGCAGTACTCC. Protein product: CASSQDPQGGEQYS.

The chain has TRBV3-1 and TRBJ1-1; D may be TRBD1 (6 bases). CDR1 and CDR2 (germline): LGHDT, YNNKEL (reference sequence). Trimming cost V 5 bases and J 6 bases, with 10 bases left between them. The CDR3 consists of 12 residues. The CDR3 nucleotides are TGTGCCAGCAGCGGGACAAAGTCTGAAGCTTTCTTT. Its protein product is CASSGTKSEAFF. Drawing the rest from reference TRBV3-1 and TRBJ1-1, the complete variable domain is DTAVSQTPKYLVTQMGNDKSIKCEQNLGHDTMYWYKQDSKKFLKIMFSYNNKELIINETVPNRFSPKSPDKAHLNLHINSLELGDSAVYFCASSGTKSEAFFGQGTRLTVV.

In this sample, this clonotype turned up many times. CDR3 sequence: CASSVRDYGTDTQYF. The CDR3 DNA follows: TGTGCCAGCAGCGTCCGGGACTATGGAACAGATACGCAGTATTTT. The rearrangement uses TRBV9 and TRBJ2-3; 7 bases are a match to TRBD2. This CDR3 is built from 15 residues. V was pared by 2 bases and J by 3 bases, with 6 bases of the junction left unmatched. Germline V gives CDR1 SGDLS, CDR2 YYNGEE. Together with reference TRBV9 and TRBJ2-3, the CDR3 gives the full variable domain: DSGVTQTPKHLITATGQRVTLRCSPRSGDLSVYWYQQSLDQGLQFLIQYYNGEERAKGNILERFSAQQFPDLHSELNLSSLELGDSALYFCASSVRDYGTDTQYFGPGTRLTVL.

This clonotype was recorded a few times. This chain links TRBV5-1 with TRBJ2-3; 7 nucleotides match TRBD1. Losses at the gene ends were 7 bases for V and 2 bases for J; bases not matched to a gene: 7. CDR1 and CDR2 from the germline V gene are SGHRS and YFSETQ. The CDR3 consists of 14 residues. For the CDR3, the DNA is TGCGCCAGCCTACAGGACAGGCACACAGATACGCAGTATTTT. Translating gives CASLQDRHTDTQYF.

This chain's CDR3 is CASSLSGISNEKLFF. As DNA, the CDR3 is TGTGCCAGCAGCTTATCCGGGATTTCTAATGAAAAACTGTTTTTT. The chain couples TRBV7-9 to TRBJ1-4, with D uncertain. Trimming removed 2 bases from V and 3 bases from J, with 10 bases in between. In germline, CDR1 is SEHNR, CDR2 FQNEAQ (reference sequence). The CDR3 length is 15 residues.

There are a few counts of this clonotype. The chain uses TRBV10-2 and TRBJ2-6; D gene unclear. Germline loops: CDR1 WSHSY, CDR2 SAAADI. The CDR3 contains 15 residues. Trimming removed 0 bases at V and 2 bases at J, with 5 bases between. The CDR3 protein is CASSESLTGANVLTF. As DNA, the CDR3 is TGCGCCAGCAGTGAGTCCTTAACTGGGGCCAACGTCCTGACTTTC.

This clonotype was observed many times. This CDR3 is CASSRTDTQYF. CDR3 DNA: TGTGCCAGCAGCCGCACAGATACGCAGTATTTT. The chain couples TRBV14 to TRBJ2-3; D not certain. V gave up 4 bases and J gave up 1 base, with 0 bases separating them. CDR3 length: 11 residues. The germline V gene encodes CDR1 SGHDN and CDR2 FVKESK.

This clonotype was detected only a few times. V usage is TRBV7-9 and J usage is TRBJ2-5; D is unclear. Trimming cost V 2 bases and J 5 bases, with 15 bases left between them. Germline CDR1 SEHNR, CDR2 FQNEAQ (reference sequence). The CDR3 contains 15 residues. The CDR3 coding sequence is TGTGCCAGCAGCTTAAATACTTGGCGAGAGGAGACCCAGTACTTC. Its translation is CASSLNTWREETQYF. Complete variable domain (other parts from reference TRBV7-9 and TRBJ2-5): DTGVSQNPRHKITKRGQNVTFRCDPISEHNRLYWYRQTLGQGPEFLTYFQNEAQLEKSRLLSDRFSAERPKGSFSTLEIQRTEQGDSAMYLCASSLNTWREETQYFGPGTRLLVL.

For this clonotype: A much larger clone differs by one base, so this may be a read error. The chain couples TRBV28 to TRBJ2-5; 9 bases match TRBD1. V lost 1 base to trimming and J lost 1 base; unmatched junction nucleotides: 13. This CDR3 region has 19 residues. From germline, CDR1 is MDHEN and CDR2 SYDVKM. CDR3 bases: TGTGCCAGCAGTTTATATGGGGGACAGGGCGCGGTAGCCCAAGAGACCCAGTACTTC. Translating it yields CASSLYGGQGAVAQETQYF. Full variable domain (missing parts from reference TRBV28 and TRBJ2-5): DVKVTQSSRYLVKRTGEKVFLECVQDMDHENMFWYRQDPGLGLRLIYFSYDVKMKEKGDIPEGYSVSREKKERFSLILESASTNQTSMYLCASSLYGGQGAVAQETQYFGPGTRLLVL.